This T cell receptor (beta chain) derives from a study of blood T cell repertoires in COVID-19 (dated by TCRdb to about 2020). Background on the whole study: The collaborator samples originated in the United States, Italy and Spain and spanned the acute and convalescent phases of COVID-19. The material from the prospective study consisted of cDNA or gDNA derived from T cells, B-cell-depleted T cells, or PBMCs. The dataset comprised deeply sampled blood TCRbeta repertoires from subjects exposed to, actively infected with, or recovered from COVID-19. The repertoires were released in a freely available public database intended as a resource for research on the immune response to SARS-CoV-2. Samples were obtained from the ongoing ImmuneRACE study (first 160 participants) and from approximately 1,200 subjects provided by 6 global collaborators. Nearly every sample came with metadata listing a de-identified subject ID, COVID-19 status, age in years and sex. Where available, HLA class I and class II types were taken from metadata supplied by the sample provider and were not determined by assay-based typing.

What the study reported, not specific to this receptor: Clinical and demographic metadata were provided uncurated, with the amount varying by source and participant.

TCRbeta CDR3 regions were amplified from genomic DNA using the immunoSEQ Assay, a bias-controlled multiplex PCR. On the study's bioinformatics: The number of nucleated cells in each sample was estimated from the amplification of reference gene primers within the assay. To quantify the absolute abundance of each unique TCRbeta CDR3 rearrangement, sequence reads were collapsed and filtered. For each sample, productive Simpson clonality was calculated by taking the square root of Simpson's diversity index across productive rearrangements. TCRdb obtained this table from immuneACCESS and retained in-frame rearrangements with V and J assigned. These tables miss some clones; where compared with another copy, unresolved V genes account for less than half of the shortfall, and the remainder is unexplained. V and J calls and clone size are given by that table; D and trimming were obtained from the DNA. Within this sample are hundreds of thousands of clones, with more than 70% of them counted one time only. In total, the top ten clones hold around 7.9% of the sample.

The CDR3 runs 14 residues from the cysteine to the phenylalanine. CDR3 DNA is the only sequence kept; it has 42 bases, read in frame from the first base. The CDR1 and CDR2 encoded by the germline V gene (reference sequence) are SGHKS and YYEKEE. V drops 1 base and J drops 2 bases, leaving 9 bases in between. The table lists this clone with a few counts. Its target antigen remains unknown. Nothing much larger sits one base from this clone, and base qualities are not available. One collaborating source in Seattle enrolled patients during active infection and followed them longitudinally through the course of disease. Collaborating institutions collected whole blood in K2EDTA tubes following their own protocols. For TCRbeta analysis, collaborator samples were shipped as frozen whole blood, as isolated PBMCs, or as DNA extracted from either sample type.

The sample comprised peripheral blood. The sequence joins TRBV5-5 to TRBJ1-1, with TRBD1 as a weak D call on 5 bases. The receptor's source is a woman in her seventies with COVID-19, enrolled during active disease. The sequenced DNA is TGTGCCAGCAGCTTGTGGCAGGGAAACACTGAAGCTTTCTTT. This encodes CASSLWQGNTEAFF.